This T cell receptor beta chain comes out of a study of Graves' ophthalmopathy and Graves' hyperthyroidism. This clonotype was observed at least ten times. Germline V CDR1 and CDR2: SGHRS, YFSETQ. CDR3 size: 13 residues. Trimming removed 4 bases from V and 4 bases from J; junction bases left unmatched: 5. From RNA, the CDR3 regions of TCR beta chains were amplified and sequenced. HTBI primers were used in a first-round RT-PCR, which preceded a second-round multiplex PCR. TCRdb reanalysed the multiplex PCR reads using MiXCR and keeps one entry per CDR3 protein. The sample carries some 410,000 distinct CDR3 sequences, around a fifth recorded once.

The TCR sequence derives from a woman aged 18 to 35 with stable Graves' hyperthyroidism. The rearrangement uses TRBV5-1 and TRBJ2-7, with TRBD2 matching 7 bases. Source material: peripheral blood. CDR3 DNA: TGCGCCAGCAGCGGGGGGGACTTGTACGAGCAGTACTTC. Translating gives CASSGGDLYEQYF.